A single sample is the source of the 20 T cell receptor beta chains below, sequenced in a study of cytomegalovirus exposure and HLA in healthy donors. The method was immunoSEQ multiplex PCR; TCRdb's version includes in-frame clones alone and lacks a portion of them. The sample lists roughly 45,000 clones, approximately 90% occurring once. The sample taken for sequencing was PBMCs. These TCRs come from a man aged 18 to 29 in good health and CMV-seronegative.

With regard to this clone: A junction end diverges from the germline sequence, so it may reflect a read error. This sequence joins TRBV6-5 and TRBJ2-7, with 9 positions matching TRBD1. This CDR3 is built from 15 residues. Germline lookup yields CDR1 MNHEY and CDR2 SVGAGI. Here the CDR3 reads CASSHSRDRAYEQYF. Here the CDR3 DNA reads TGTGCCAGCAGTCACTCCCGGGACAGGGCCTACGAGCAGTACTTC.

The J gene is TRBJ2-7, the V gene TRBV18, with 7 bases matching TRBD1. J lost 0 bases, V lost 3 bases, and 5 bases had no gene match. The CDR3 loop spans 15 amino acids. Looked up from germline, CDR1 is KGHSH and CDR2 is LQKENI. The CDR3 sequence is CASSPGQAGSYEQYF. Here the CDR3 DNA reads TGTGCCAGCTCACCCGGACAGGCGGGCTCCTACGAGCAGTACTTC.

V and J are TRBV29-1 and TRBJ1-5, with TRBD1 as a possible D gene (5 bases). The V end lost 4 bases, the J end lost 0 bases, and 10 bases lay between the germline ends. CDR1 is SQVTM and CDR2 is ANQGSEA in the germline V gene. This CDR3 region has 14 residues. In DNA form, the CDR3 reads TGCAGCGTTGTGGAAGGGGTTAGCAATCAGCCCCAGCATTTT. Amino acid sequence: CSVVEGVSNQPQHF.

This chain uses TRBV5-6 with TRBJ2-4, with 9 bases aligning to TRBD1. V was clipped by 4 bases and J by 8 bases; unmatched bases: 4. This CDR3 spans 13 amino acids. Germline V gene lookup returns CDR1 SGHDT and CDR2 YYEEEE. The CDR3 region is CASSMGQGDIQYF. DNA for the CDR3: TGTGCCAGCAGCATGGGACAGGGCGACATTCAGTACTTC.

In DNA, the CDR3 is TGTGCCAGCAGTGATAGAGGAAGCCGCACTGAAGCTTTCTTT. This gives the protein CASSDRGSRTEAFF. This chain uses TRBV6-1 with TRBJ1-1; unclear D gene. V dropped 3 bases and J dropped 4 bases, with 12 bases sitting between them. Germline loops: CDR1 MNHNS, CDR2 SASEGT. The CDR3 length is 14 residues.

V and J are TRBV25-1 and TRBJ2-7, with 12 nucleotides matching TRBD2. Germline V gene sequence: CDR1 MGHDK, CDR2 SYGVNS. Trimming removed 1 base from V and 6 bases from J; junction bases left unmatched: 7. This CDR3 comprises 16 residues. Here the CDR3 reads CASSESPSGGGSEQYF. The DNA of the CDR3 is TGTGCCAGCAGTGAATCTCCTAGCGGGGGGGGGTCCGAGCAGTACTTC.

The chain carries TRBV21-1 and TRBJ2-6; the table's D call, TRBD2, has no DNA check behind it. TRBV21-1 is recorded as a pseudogene. The CDR3 spans 15 residues. The DNA for the CDR3 is TGTGCCAGCAGCAAAGGCGGGGATGGGGCCAACGTCCTGACTTTC. The encoded protein is CASSKGGDGANVLTF.

The V gene is TRBV29-1, the J gene TRBJ2-7; TRBD2 matches 8 bases. This CDR3 comprises 14 residues. After removal of 6 bases from V and 6 bases from J, the junction contained 13 bases not matched to a gene. CDR1 and CDR2 (germline): SQVTM, ANQGSEA. CDR3 sequence reads: CSVGGGRGGLEQYF. CDR3 DNA sequence: TGCAGCGTGGGAGGAGGTCGGGGGGGCCTCGAGCAGTACTTC.

The rearrangement joins TRBV6-5 to TRBJ1-1; D is perhaps TRBD1 (6 bases). V was cut by 7 bases and J by 5 bases, with 17 bases left in between. CDR1 and CDR2 (germline): MNHEY, SVGAGI. The CDR3 is 14 amino acids. Here the CDR3 DNA reads TGTGCCAGCACGATGGCAGGGGTGGGAACTGAAGCTTTCTTT. This encodes CASTMAGVGTEAFF.

The chain combines TRBV12-5 with TRBJ2-1, with 8 bases matching TRBD2. The CDR3 sequence is 16 residues long. Germline-derived CDR1 and CDR2 are LGHNT and FRNRAP. Trimming took 7 bases from V and 5 from J; bases not matched to a gene: 13. The CDR3 protein is CASAPSPGGTNNEQFF. In DNA form, the CDR3 reads TGTGCTAGTGCCCCGTCCCCGGGAGGGACGAACAATGAGCAGTTCTTC.

The chain joins TRBV6-1 to TRBJ1-1; weak D call: TRBD1 (5 bases). Germline V gene sequence: CDR1 MNHNS, CDR2 SASEGT. Deletions cut 2 bases from V and 0 bases from J, with 16 bases between. CDR3 length: 17 residues. CDR3 region: CASSEIQGGYMNTEAFF. The CDR3, as DNA: TGTGCCAGCAGTGAAATCCAGGGTGGGTATATGAACACTGAAGCTTTCTTT.

The chain carries TRBV10-3 and TRBJ2-5, with unresolved D. Trimming took off 2 bases at V and 8 bases at J, with 6 bases between the two ends. There are 11 residues in the CDR3. Germline assignment: CDR1 ENHRY and CDR2 SYGVKD. This chain's CDR3 is CAISEAITQYF. The CDR3 coding sequence is TGTGCCATCAGTGAGGCTATAACCCAGTACTTC.

The chain links TRBV7-8 to TRBJ2-3; 8 bases are a match to TRBD1. The junction had 5 bases not matched to a gene; V was cut back by 3 bases and J by 3 bases. Per the germline V gene, CDR1 is SGHVS and CDR2 is FQNEAQ. This CDR3 has 15 amino acids. The CDR3 bases are TGTGCCAGCAGCTTTTGGACAGGGACTACAGATACGCAGTATTTT. The encoded protein is CASSFWTGTTDTQYF.

V gene TRBV12-5 combines with J gene TRBJ1-2; D unresolved. V dropped 4 bases and J dropped 2 bases, with 17 bases sitting between them. The CDR3 runs to 16 residues. Germline-derived CDR1 and CDR2 are LGHNT and FRNRAP. The CDR3 DNA reads TGTGCTAGTGGTTCCCAGGACTCAACCGGGAACTATGGCTACACCTTC. This encodes CASGSQDSTGNYGYTF.

V usage is TRBV6-6 and J usage is TRBJ2-2, with 11 bases fitting TRBD2. The junction had 5 bases not matched to a gene; V was cut back by 6 bases and J by 8 bases. Germline assignment: CDR1 MNHNY and CDR2 SVGAGI (reference sequence). The CDR3 has 14 residues. DNA of the CDR3: TGTGCCAGCAGACTAGCGGGAGTAGGAGGGGAGCTGTTTTTT. Translated: CASRLAGVGGELFF.

This chain uses TRBV18 with TRBJ2-7; TRBD2 agrees at 9 bases. The CDR3 covers 16 residues. The ends lost 2 bases at V and 3 bases at J; junction bases unmatched: 8. Germline V gene data show CDR1 as KGHSH and CDR2 as LQKENI. The CDR3 nucleotides are TGTGCCAGCTCACCATCGGGACTAGCAGGGGGCTACGAGCAGTACTTC. Its protein product is CASSPSGLAGGYEQYF.

Only one count was recorded for this clone. V and J are TRBV7-8 and TRBJ2-7; perhaps TRBD1 as D (6 bases). The CDR3 consists of 15 residues. V shed 4 bases and J shed 6 bases, with 19 bases lying between them. From germline, CDR1 is SGHVS and CDR2 FQNEAQ. The CDR3 nucleotides are TGTGCCAGCAGCTCCGACAGGTGGCTCTCCGCCGAGCAGTACTTC. Translation: CASSSDRWLSAEQYF.

The chain couples TRBV11-3 to TRBJ1-1; D gene ambiguous. CDR1 SGHNT and CDR2 YENEEA come from the germline V gene. V lost 3 bases to trimming and J lost 1 base, with 6 bases between them. The CDR3 contains 13 residues. The DNA for the CDR3 is TGTGCCAGCAGCTTTACAGCGAACACTGAAGCTTTCTTT. Residues: CASSFTANTEAFF.

This clone is classed as medium-sized. This chain uses TRBV11-2 with TRBJ2-2; TRBD1 agrees at 12 bases. The trim removed 5 bases at V and 7 bases at J, leaving 11 bases unmatched. Germline V CDR1 and CDR2: SGHAT, FQNNGV. The CDR3 consists of 17 residues. The CDR3 nucleotides are TGTGCCAGCAGCCGGACCGGGACAGGGGGCTCAGGCGGGGAGCTGTTTTTT. Protein: CASSRTGTGGSGGELFF.

The V gene is TRBV6-6, the J gene TRBJ2-1; TRBD2 matches 10 bases. The junction had 6 bases not matched to a gene; V was cut back by 2 bases and J by 5 bases. The CDR3 totals 16 residues. The germline V gene has CDR1 MNHNY and CDR2 SVGAGI (reference sequence). The CDR3 nucleotides read TGTGCCAGCAGTTACGTCGGGACTAGCGACAACAATGAGCAGTTCTTC. Protein: CASSYVGTSDNNEQFF.